This T cell receptor beta chain derives from a study of blood T cell repertoires in COVID-19. Study at large: Specimens from acute and convalescent COVID-19 originated in the United States, Italy and Spain.

The Seattle patients, enrolled during active infection, were followed longitudinally. Data came from immunoSEQ multiplex PCR; TCRdb stores just in-frame clones and leaves some out. The table lists about 350,000 clones, roughly 86% of them singletons, with approximately 10% in the top ten. This CDR3 is 16 amino acids long. Germline V CDR1 and CDR2: SGDLS, YYNGEE. V lost 3 bases and J lost 1, with 16 bases in between. Input material: peripheral blood. The TCR was taken from a man aged 25 to 40 with COVID-19, enrolled during active disease. V is TRBV9 and J is TRBJ1-2, with D perhaps matching TRBD1 (6 bases). The CDR3 coding sequence is TGTGCCAGCAGCGAGACCGGGACACCATATAACTATGGCTACACCTTC. Its translation is CASSETGTPYNYGYTF. The full variable domain, completed using reference TRBV9 and TRBJ1-2, is DSGVTQTPKHLITATGQRVTLRCSPRSGDLSVYWYQQSLDQGLQFLIQYYNGEERAKGNILERFSAQQFPDLHSELNLSSLELGDSALYFCASSETGTPYNYGYTFGSGTRLTVV.